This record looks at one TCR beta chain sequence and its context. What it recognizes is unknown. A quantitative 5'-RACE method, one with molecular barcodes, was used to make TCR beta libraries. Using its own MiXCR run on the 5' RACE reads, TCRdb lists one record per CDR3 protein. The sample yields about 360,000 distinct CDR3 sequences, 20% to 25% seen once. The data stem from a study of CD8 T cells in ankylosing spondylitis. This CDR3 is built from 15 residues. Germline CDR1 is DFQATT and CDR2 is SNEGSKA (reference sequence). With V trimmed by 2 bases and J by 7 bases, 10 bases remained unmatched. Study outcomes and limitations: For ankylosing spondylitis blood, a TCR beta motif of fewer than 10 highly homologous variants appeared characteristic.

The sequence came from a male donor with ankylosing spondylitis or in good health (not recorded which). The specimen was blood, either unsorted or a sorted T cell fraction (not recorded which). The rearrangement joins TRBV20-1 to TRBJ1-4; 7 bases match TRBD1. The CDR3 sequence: CSARLAPGQPEKLFF. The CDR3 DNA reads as TGCAGTGCTAGACTTGCACCGGGACAGCCTGAAAAACTGTTTTTT.